The T cell receptor (beta chain) described here comes from a study of blood T cells in healthy people across ages. This clonotype was counted only a few times. CDR1 and CDR2 (germline): MDHEN, SYDVKM. This CDR3 region has 15 residues. Trimming took 5 bases from V and 5 from J; bases not matched to a gene: 11. Through a sample-barcoded 5' primer and a J-beta primer mix, a second PCR was run for about 6 to 11 cycles. TCRdb used MiXCR to reprocess the 5' RACE reads, holding one entry per CDR3 protein. In the table there are 250,000 to 300,000 distinct CDR3 sequences, around 30% of which are singletons. Material: blood. The clonotype comes from a woman between 65 and 79 years old in good health. This chain joins TRBV28 and TRBJ2-5, with 7 bases aligning to TRBD1. The CDR3 DNA follows: TGTGCCAGCAGTCCGCCAGACAGGGATCGGGAGACCCAGTACTTC. It specifies CASSPPDRDRETQYF.